A single T cell receptor beta chain is shown here with its context. It has no known antigen specificity. No much larger clone exists at a distance of one base, and base qualities are not known. Using the deep immunoSEQ assay, multiplex PCR amplified TCR CDR3 regions from genomic DNA. Extracted genomic DNA from each cell subset was distributed evenly across all wells of several immunoSEQ 96-well plates, and each plate was treated as a replicate. For sorted subsets, approximately 0.2 ug of genomic DNA, equivalent to 25,000 to 35,000 T cell genomes, went into each replicate PCR. Purified libraries were quantified with a Qubit 3.0 fluorometer, sized on a Bioanalyzer 2100, and re-quantified with the KAPA Library Quantification kit. Each immunoSEQ 96-well plate was sequenced on its own single-read 150-cycle Illumina NextSeq 550 flow cell. The paper's data handling went like this. The immunoSEQ output contained only junctional sequences without quality scores, so filtering could not match that applied to full-length reads. Sequences were annotated with PyIR, a Python wrapper for IgBLAST v1.9, using IMGT germline references to assign V/J genes and CDR3. Reads with weak V/J assignments (E-value above 1e-6), missing CDR3, stop codons, out-of-frame junctions, or ambiguous translated residues were removed. A V3J clonotype was defined by an identical inferred V gene, J gene, and CDR3 amino acid sequence. Percentage overlap between repertoires was calculated by dividing the number of shared unique clonotypes by the size of the smaller repertoire. Repertoire richness was assessed with RTK rarefaction, the Chao1 estimator, and Recon v2.1 estimates of unobserved clonotypes. For all TCRbeta clonotypes obtained by the gDNA method from a few donors, generation probabilities were computed with OLGA. Drawn from immuneACCESS, this table holds only the in-frame rearrangements with V and J called that TCRdb kept. Clones are partly lost; checked studies trace under half to an unresolved V gene and leave the rest unexplained. V, J and clone size are those of that table, while D and trimming were read from the DNA. This sample comprises more than 2,000,000 clones, just over 90% of them detected only once. Around 0.14% of the sample is taken by the ten largest.

The sample belongs to a study of shared clonotypes between healthy human individuals (dated by TCRdb to about 2020). Regarding the complete study: Two women and a few men aged 18 to 49 years were included in the cohort. To increase sequencing depth and limit assay-specific biases, TCR repertoire library preparation and sequencing were carried out by different laboratories using diverse techniques. Leukapheresis yielded between about 0.94 and 8.9 billion PBMCs per donor. Per donor, three plates each were used for CD4 naive and CD4 memory, two for CD8 naive, and one for CD8 memory. The study deeply sequenced blood TCR repertoires of about five healthy adults to estimate repertoire size and the extent of clonotype sharing between individuals. Summary of the overall study and its limitations: The genetic and exposure-history diversity represented was limited by the small number of donors. Larger estimated clonotype richness was generally found for naive subsets than for memory subsets. Sampling was restricted to blood, and TCR repertoires in tissue are likely to differ from TCR repertoires in blood. Rarefaction of sorted-subset datasets indicated incomplete sequencing despite the large sequencing depth. Based on pairwise subsampling, the degree of clonotype sharing among donors was expected to be affected by sequencing depth. Clonotypes shared by all four sorted-subset donors showed higher generation probabilities than non-shared clonotypes. When several donors were compared, the shared fraction of clonotypes was 5% to 6.5% for naive CD4, 3.5% to 4% for naive CD8, roughly 2.5% for memory CD4, and 0.35% to 0.5% for memory CD8.

The donors were healthy, HIV-negative adults who had no recently reported acute infections or vaccinations. Every donor was a Caucasian adult residing in Nashville, Tennessee, USA. CD4+ T cells were enriched through magnetic negative selection, after which naive cells were positively selected on CD45RA and the remaining negative fraction served as the memory subset. After blood collection by leukapheresis, PBMCs were isolated using Ficoll-Histopaque density gradient centrifugation and then cryopreserved in the vapor phase of liquid nitrogen. Analytical flow cytometry was used to check the purity and quantity of each magnetically sorted T cell population. From each sorted fraction, genomic DNA was isolated and quantified by UV absorbance on a Nanodrop 2000c. Based on the germline V gene, the CDR1 and CDR2 sequences are SGHDN and FVKESK. V and J are truncated by 0 bases and 6 bases respectively, leaving an intervening sequence of 24 bases. The CDR3, from cysteine to phenylalanine, totals 18 residues. Only CDR3 DNA is held: 54 bases, read in frame from base 1.

The source material was naive CD4+ T cells sorted from blood. Explained via the paper, the cell subset or site label denotes: CD45RA+ positively selected. This TCR came from a man between 18 and 35 years old in good health. The chain employs TRBV14 and TRBJ2-7; the D gene is possibly TRBD1, with 8 bases matching. The nucleotides read TGTGCCAGCAGCCAAGAAGGGACAGGATACCGGCTAGCGGCCGAGCAGTACTTC. It is translated as CASSQEGTGYRLAAEQYF. Outside the CDR3, residues come from the reference TRBV14 and TRBJ2-7 proteins, so the full variable domain is: EAGVTQFPSHSVIEKGQTVTLRCDPISGHDNLYWYRRVMGKEIKFLLHFVKESKQDESGMPNNRFLAERTGGTYSTLKVQPAELEDSGVYFCASSQEGTGYRLAAEQYFGPGTRLTVT.